The 21 T cell receptor beta chains presented below share a single source sample, sequenced in a study of T cells in Graves' hyperthyroidism and ophthalmopathy. It was RNA transcripts that yielded the amplified TCR beta CDR3 regions. A set of HTBI primers served as the primers for a first-round RT-PCR of the TCR CDR3. TCRdb fed the multiplex PCR reads into MiXCR, producing one record per CDR3 protein. The sample has a few hundred thousand distinct CDR3 sequences, 46% seen once; the top ten hold about 8.3%. Sequencing was performed on peripheral blood or thyroid tissue (not recorded which). These receptors all stem from a woman under 30 with Graves' hyperthyroidism.

This clonotype was seen repeatedly, ten times or more. The V and J genes are TRBV7-9 and TRBJ2-7; 7 bases are a match to TRBD2. The CDR3 length is 16 residues. In germline, CDR1 is SEHNR, CDR2 FQNEAQ (reference sequence). The J segment lost 4 bases and the V segment lost 0 bases, leaving 9 bases of the junction unmatched. The CDR3 loop is CASSLARGSGLYEQYF. In DNA form, the CDR3 reads TGTGCCAGCAGCTTAGCGCGGGGTAGCGGGCTTTACGAGCAGTACTTC.

This clonotype was seen just once. This chain uses TRBV7-2 with TRBJ1-6, with D possibly TRBD1 on 5 matching bases. The germline CDR1 and CDR2 sequences are SGHTA and FQGNSA. Trimming took 6 bases from V and 6 from J, leaving 12 bases between them. The CDR3 runs 14 residues. The CDR3 DNA is TGTGCCAGCAGTGAGTGGGGCGCTAATTCACCCCTCCACTTT. This gives the protein CASSEWGANSPLHF.

The CDR3 protein is CASSPRTGGSSYEQYF. DNA of the CDR3: TGTGCCAGCTCACCCAGGACTGGCGGGAGCTCCTACGAGCAGTACTTC. This chain connects TRBV10-3 to TRBJ2-7; 7 nucleotides agree with TRBD2. This CDR3 region has 16 residues. Germline CDR1 is ENHRY and CDR2 is SYGVKD. V shed 10 bases and J 0 bases; nucleotides not matched to a gene: 15.

J is TRBJ1-1 and V is TRBV25-1, with 7 nucleotides matching TRBD1. Trimming removed 8 bases from V and 6 bases from J; junction bases left unmatched: 6. Germline assignment: CDR1 MGHDK and CDR2 SYGVNS. The CDR3 consists of 12 residues. Here the CDR3 reads CASGQVVAEAFF. CDR3 nucleotide sequence: TGTGCCAGCGGACAGGTTGTCGCTGAAGCTTTCTTT.

On this clonotype itself: One base away lies a much larger clone, so this may be a sequencing read error. The CDR3 region has the DNA TGTGCCAGCAGCTTAAGGACAGGCCCTGGAAACACCATATATTTT. Translated, it gives CASSLRTGPGNTIYF. The chain combines TRBV7-8 with TRBJ1-3, with 7 positions matching TRBD1. CDR1 and CDR2 (germline): SGHVS, FQNEAQ. V was clipped by 2 bases and J by 2 bases; unmatched bases: 3. The CDR3 sequence is 15 residues long.

This clonotype was counted at least ten times. This chain joins TRBV20-1 and TRBJ1-2; weak D call: TRBD1 (5 bases). This CDR3 contains 15 residues. Germline-derived CDR1 and CDR2 are DFQATT and SNEGSKA (reference sequence). Between the trimmed V and J ends, which lost 3 bases and 1 base, there was a span of 15 bases. DNA of the CDR3: TGCAGTGCTAGGCGCTCGACAGAGATTAACTATGGCTACACCTTC. Encoded protein: CSARRSTEINYGYTF.

V is TRBV7-8 and J is TRBJ2-2; no definite D call. The CDR3 has 13 residues. Trimming cost V 7 bases and J 8 bases, with 14 bases left between them. The germline CDR1 and CDR2 sequences are SGHVS and FQNEAQ. The CDR3 nucleotides are TGTGCCAGCACCTATGTGCTAGTAGGGGAGCTGTTTTTT. Protein: CASTYVLVGELFF.

This clonotype was recorded many times. The V call is TRBV10-3, the J call TRBJ1-3, with D perhaps TRBD1 (5 bases). The length of the CDR3 is 16 residues. V lost 6 bases, J lost 4 bases, and 19 bases lay in between. CDR1 is ENHRY and CDR2 is SYGVKD in the germline V gene. CDR3 loop: CAIRVEGPRSGNTIYF. The CDR3 DNA is TGTGCCATCAGAGTCGAGGGGCCCAGATCCGGAAACACCATATATTTT.

V and J are TRBV7-9 and TRBJ1-5; 8 nucleotides line up with TRBD1. Germline V gives CDR1 SEHNR, CDR2 FQNEAQ (reference sequence). Losses at the gene ends were 8 bases for V and 7 bases for J; bases not matched to a gene: 16. The CDR3 runs to 16 residues. CDR3 amino acids: CASHDRGCRNEQPQHF. In nucleotides, the CDR3 is TGTGCCAGCCACGACAGGGGATGTCGCAATGAGCAGCCCCAGCATTTT.

In its sample, this clonotype was seen once. V is TRBV29-1 and J is TRBJ1-1; D gene unclear. V lost 4 bases, J lost 1 base, and 16 bases lay in between. Germline values: CDR1 SQVTM, CDR2 ANQGSEA. This CDR3 region has 15 residues. The CDR3 nucleotides are TGCAGCGTTGGAGTAGCGGGAGGAGCGAACACTGAAGCTTTCTTT. It specifies CSVGVAGGANTEAFF.

This clonotype has only a few counts. The chain is built from TRBV7-9 and TRBJ1-5; D is undetermined. Trimming pared 3 bases from V and 11 bases from J, leaving 20 bases between. Germline V gives CDR1 SEHNR, CDR2 FQNEAQ (reference sequence). This CDR3 comprises 15 residues. This CDR3 is CASSLTSGREVTQHF. The CDR3, as DNA: TGTGCCAGCAGCTTGACTAGCGGGAGGGAGGTGACCCAGCATTTT.

The genes are TRBV19 and TRBJ1-6; 9 bases map to TRBD1. With V trimmed by 6 bases and J by 10 bases, 7 bases remained unmatched. CDR3 length equals 14 residues. Germline values: CDR1 LNHDA, CDR2 SQIVND (reference sequence). CDR3 in amino acids: CASREGQGRSPLHF. CDR3 coding DNA: TGTGCCAGTAGGGAAGGACAGGGGAGATCACCCCTCCACTTT.

In this sample, this clonotype turned up a few times. This rearrangement joins TRBV28 to TRBJ2-7; the D is unclear. The CDR3 consists of 14 residues. Between the trimmed V and J ends, which lost 6 bases and 4 bases, there was a span of 16 bases. CDR1 and CDR2 from the germline V gene are MDHEN and SYDVKM. The CDR3 region is CASSRPRPDYEQYF. Written as DNA, the CDR3 is TGTGCCAGCAGCCGACCACGACCCGATTACGAGCAGTACTTC.

The rearrangement links TRBV11-3 to TRBJ1-2, with 9 bases lining up with TRBD1. V shed 5 bases, J shed 2 bases, and the junction held 12 bases outside the gene matches. Germline V gives CDR1 SGHNT, CDR2 YENEEA. This CDR3 is built from 17 residues. Here the CDR3 reads CASSGLRDRASNYGYTF. The CDR3 DNA is TGTGCCAGCAGCGGCCTCCGGGACAGGGCCTCAAACTATGGCTACACCTTC.

This clonotype was seen ten or more times. The chain is built from TRBV13 and TRBJ2-7; D is unclear. This CDR3 comprises 14 residues. The V end was cut by 0 bases, the J end by 2 bases, with 8 bases between. Germline CDR1 and CDR2: PRHDT and FYEKMQ (reference sequence). In DNA form, the CDR3 reads TGTGCCAGCAGCTTAGGGTCAGTCCCCTACGAGCAGTACTTC. Translating gives CASSLGSVPYEQYF.

Only a few counts were recorded for this clonotype. The rearrangement uses TRBV6-2 or TRBV6-3 and TRBJ2-7, with D hard to call. The germline gives CDR1 MNHEY, CDR2 SVGEGT. This CDR3 has 17 residues. Trimming removed 1 base from V and 3 bases from J, with 19 bases in between. CDR3 nucleotides: TGTGCCAGCAGTTACTGGCAACTCAGGTCCAAGGGCTACGAGCAGTACTTC. It encodes CASSYWQLRSKGYEQYF.

The rearrangement links TRBV25-1 to TRBJ2-1; possible D gene TRBD2, 6 bases. This CDR3 has 15 amino acids. The germline V gene encodes CDR1 MGHDK and CDR2 SYGVNS. Trimming stripped 4 bases from V and 2 bases from J, with 12 bases between. CDR3 amino acids: CASSVRGYTYNEQFF. The CDR3 coding sequence is TGTGCCAGCAGTGTGCGGGGCTATACCTACAATGAGCAGTTCTTC.

There are a few counts of this clonotype. A much larger clone is a single base away; this may be a read error. The chain links TRBV5-6 to TRBJ1-5, with D hard to call. CDR3 length equals 15 residues. In germline, CDR1 is SGHDT, CDR2 YYEEEE. V lost 0 bases and J 0 bases, leaving 7 bases between the germline ends. The CDR3: CASSLAPNSNQPQHF. In DNA, the CDR3 is TGTGCCAGCAGCTTGGCTCCAAATAGCAATCAGCCCCAGCATTTT.

The rearrangement uses TRBV20-1 and TRBJ2-7, with D perhaps TRBD1 (5 bases). This CDR3 comprises 12 residues. Trimming took off 2 bases at V and 3 bases at J, with 8 bases between the two ends. Germline CDR1 is DFQATT and CDR2 is SNEGSKA (reference sequence). The CDR3 region is CSARRQGYEQYF. The CDR3 nucleotides are TGCAGTGCTAGACGGCAGGGCTACGAGCAGTACTTC.

This clonotype was seen ten or more times. The chain joins TRBV7-9 to TRBJ2-2; D gene unclear. With 4 bases removed from V and 6 bases from J, the gap between germline ends came to 12 bases. There are 14 residues in the CDR3. Germline V gene sequence: CDR1 SEHNR, CDR2 FQNEAQ (reference sequence). CDR3 sequence: CASSSHTGPGELFF. Written as DNA, the CDR3 is TGTGCCAGCAGCTCCCACACCGGGCCCGGGGAGCTGTTTTTT.

The genes are TRBV29-1 and TRBJ1-2; maybe TRBD1 (6 bases). This CDR3 contains 12 residues. Trimming removed 7 bases from V and 3 bases from J, with 12 bases in between. The V gene's germline CDR1 is SQVTM and CDR2 ANQGSEA. DNA for the CDR3: TGCAGCGCTAGACAGGAAGACTATGGCTACACCTTC. This gives the protein CSARQEDYGYTF.